One and the same sample provided the 24 T cell receptor beta chains below, sequenced in a study of blood T cells in healthy people across ages. A J-beta primer mix and a sample-barcoded 5' primer were used in a second PCR of about 6 to 12 cycles. TCRdb ran MiXCR on the 5' RACE reads and lists one entry per CDR3 protein. The sample records 700,000 to 900,000 distinct CDR3 sequences, 25% to 30% being singletons. This sample also belongs to another study, concerning T cells of mothers and their children.

Source material: blood. These receptors all stem from a boy between 10 and 17 years old in good health.

Only a few counts were recorded for this clonotype. The genes are TRBV10-2 and TRBJ2-2; D is uncertain. Looked up from germline, CDR1 is WSHSY and CDR2 is SAAADI. CDR3 length equals 12 residues. The V end was cut by 8 bases, the J end by 4 bases, with 8 bases between. CDR3 loop: CASGVGTGELFF. In DNA form, the CDR3 reads TGCGCCAGCGGGGTGGGCACCGGGGAGCTGTTTTTT.

This clonotype was seen at least ten times. This chain's CDR3 is CAISSGQGASTTNEKLFF. DNA of the CDR3: TGTGCCATCAGTTCAGGACAGGGGGCTTCAACAACTAATGAAAAACTGTTTTTT. V and J are TRBV10-3 and TRBJ1-4; 11 nucleotides line up with TRBD1. CDR3 length: 18 amino acids. CDR1 and CDR2 from the germline V gene are ENHRY and SYGVKD. With V trimmed by 5 bases and J by 0 bases, 8 bases remained unmatched.

This clonotype has a handful of counts. The chain has TRBV18 and TRBJ1-6; 7 bases line up with TRBD1. Germline loops: CDR1 KGHSH, CDR2 LQKENI. V dropped 3 bases and J dropped 9; count of bases not matched to a gene: 5. The CDR3 runs to 14 residues. CDR3 nucleotide sequence: TGTGCCAGCTCACCGGAGCAGGGGGTTTCACCCCTCCACTTT. Translation gives CASSPEQGVSPLHF.

The J gene is TRBJ1-5, the V gene TRBV30, with 7 positions matching TRBD1. Losses at the gene ends were 3 bases for V and 3 bases for J; bases not matched to a gene: 2. This CDR3 has 13 residues. CDR1 and CDR2 (germline): GTSNPN, SVGIG (reference sequence). Written as DNA, the CDR3 is TGTGCCTGGAGAGGGGGCTTCAATCAGCCCCAGCATTTT. Encoded protein: CAWRGGFNQPQHF.

This clonotype was detected only once. This chain joins TRBV9 and TRBJ2-1; D unresolved. V was cut by 0 bases and J by 6 bases, with 16 bases left in between. The CDR3 loop spans 16 amino acids. Per germline, CDR1 SGDLS and CDR2 YYNGEE. CDR3 residues: CASSVESRSAANEQFF. The CDR3 nucleotides read TGTGCCAGCAGCGTAGAAAGTCGATCCGCCGCCAATGAGCAGTTCTTC.

The J gene is TRBJ2-1, the V gene TRBV29-1; maybe TRBD2 (7 bases). V shed 4 bases and J shed 6 bases, with 16 bases lying between them. Germline loops: CDR1 SQVTM, CDR2 ANQGSEA. This CDR3 contains 14 residues. The CDR3 DNA follows: TGCAGCGTTGTCGGCGGGGGCGGTTTCAATGAGCAGTTCTTC. This sequence encodes CSVVGGGGFNEQFF.

This clonotype was seen more than once but under ten times. The chain employs TRBV5-1 and TRBJ1-1; 9 nucleotides line up with TRBD1. Looked up from germline, CDR1 is SGHRS and CDR2 is YFSETQ. The V and J ends lost 4 bases and 5 bases, in that order; junction bases with no gene match: 6. This CDR3 region has 14 residues. For the CDR3, the DNA is TGCGCCAGCAGCGAGGGACAGGGAAGGACTGAAGCTTTCTTT. This encodes CASSEGQGRTEAFF.

The CDR3 DNA reads as TGCGCCAGCAGCCAATTCAAGAGAGGCAGACAGCAGTCTGGAAACACCATATATTTT. Amino acids: CASSQFKRGRQQSGNTIYF. This rearrangement joins TRBV4-1 to TRBJ1-3, with D tentatively TRBD1 (5 bases). The germline gives CDR1 MGHRA, CDR2 YSYEKL. V shed 2 bases and J shed 1 base, with 21 bases lying between them. This CDR3 is 19 amino acids long.

This clonotype has more than one count but fewer than ten. This chain connects TRBV7-9 to TRBJ2-5, with a tentative D call TRBD2 (6 bases). The DNA end is a closer match to TRBJ2-7, so the J assignment may be wrong. Germline assignment: CDR1 SEHNR and CDR2 FQNEAQ (reference sequence). The CDR3 has 12 amino acids. The CDR3 loop is CASSATGDEQYF. In DNA form, the CDR3 reads TGTGCCAGCAGTGCTACGGGGGACGAGCAGTACTTC.

CDR3 loop: CASSLETGNNQPQHF. The CDR3 nucleotides are TGCGCCAGCAGCTTGGAAACAGGGAATAATCAGCCCCAGCATTTT. The V gene is TRBV5-1, the J gene TRBJ1-5; the D gene is possibly TRBD1 (6 bases). This CDR3 has 15 residues. Germline V CDR1 and CDR2: SGHRS, YFSETQ. Trimming took off 0 bases at V and 4 bases at J, with 11 bases between the two ends.

This rearrangement joins TRBV20-1 to TRBJ2-1; 9 bases match TRBD2. CDR3 length equals 15 residues. Losses at the gene ends were 2 bases for V and 4 bases for J; bases not matched to a gene: 6. The germline V gene has CDR1 DFQATT and CDR2 SNEGSKA (reference sequence). The CDR3 loop is CSARLPAGGYNEQFF. The CDR3 DNA sequence: TGCAGTGCTAGATTACCAGCGGGGGGTTACAATGAGCAGTTCTTC.

This clonotype turned up a few times. The chain links TRBV20-1 to TRBJ1-5; D gene uncertain. The length of the CDR3 is 14 residues. V was clipped by 5 bases and J by 5 bases, with 16 bases between them. Germline values: CDR1 DFQATT, CDR2 SNEGSKA (reference sequence). The CDR3 is CSALLGSGDQPQHF. CDR3 nucleotide sequence: TGCAGTGCTCTCCTGGGGAGTGGAGATCAGCCCCAGCATTTT.

The J gene is TRBJ2-7, the V gene TRBV12-3 or TRBV12-4; D perhaps matches TRBD1 (5 bases). V was cut by 4 bases and J by 3 bases, with 13 bases left in between. The CDR3 extends over 14 amino acids. CDR3 residues: CASSYHHRNYEQYF. CDR3 sequence (DNA): TGTGCCAGCAGTTACCACCACAGGAACTACGAGCAGTACTTC.

V is TRBV5-1 and J is TRBJ2-3; D perhaps matches TRBD1 (5 bases). This CDR3 spans 15 amino acids. The germline V gene has CDR1 SGHRS and CDR2 YFSETQ. V gave up 0 bases and J gave up 0 bases, with 8 bases separating them. CDR3 sequence (DNA): TGCGCCAGCAGCTTGGTCCAGGGAAGCACAGATACGCAGTATTTT. This translates into CASSLVQGSTDTQYF.

In its sample, this clonotype was seen a few times. The chain has TRBV12-3 or TRBV12-4 and TRBJ2-7, with no clear D. The CDR3 length is 16 residues. V lost 0 bases and J lost 4, with 16 bases in between. The chain's CDR3 is CASSLALGGERYEQYF. CDR3 coding DNA: TGTGCCAGCAGTTTAGCGCTCGGCGGTGAGAGATACGAGCAGTACTTC.

This chain links TRBV20-1 with TRBJ2-5; D is possibly TRBD1 (6 bases). This CDR3 has 15 amino acids. Per the germline V gene, CDR1 is DFQATT and CDR2 is SNEGSKA (reference sequence). The V end lost 5 bases, the J end lost 1 base, and 17 bases lay between the germline ends. This CDR3 reads CSARGGSDVQETQYF. In DNA, the CDR3 is TGCAGTGCTCGAGGGGGATCGGATGTCCAAGAGACCCAGTACTTC.

This clonotype was seen only a few times. This rearrangement joins TRBV6-5 to TRBJ2-1, with 13 bases fitting TRBD2. The end of the DNA aligns better with TRBJ2-5, so the J call may be wrong. This CDR3 comprises 17 residues. Germline lookup yields CDR1 MNHEY and CDR2 SVGAGI. The CDR3 DNA sequence: TGTGCCAGCAGTTTCCTGAGACTAGCGGGGGGTACTGAGACCCAGTACTTC. Residues: CASSFLRLAGGTETQYF.

The chain links TRBV5-1 to TRBJ2-3; 11 nucleotides align to TRBD1. Trimming took 7 bases from V and 4 from J; bases not matched to a gene: 5. The CDR3 runs to 14 residues. Germline V gene sequence: CDR1 SGHRS, CDR2 YFSETQ. Here the CDR3 reads CASFGQGAADTQYF. The CDR3 nucleotides are TGCGCCAGCTTTGGACAGGGGGCTGCAGATACGCAGTATTTT.

This clonotype occurred a few times. The V gene is TRBV10-1, the J gene TRBJ2-7, with D hard to call. The better agreement between TRBJ2-1 and the DNA end casts doubt on the J call. Germline lookup yields CDR1 WNHNN and CDR2 SYGVQD (reference sequence). The CDR3 sequence is 13 residues long. CDR3 protein: CASSERPYNEQFF. The CDR3 nucleotides read TGCGCCAGCAGTGAGAGACCCTACAATGAGCAGTTCTTC.

The chain links TRBV20-1 to TRBJ2-5; 9 nucleotides match TRBD2. This CDR3 region has 15 residues. V dropped 3 bases and J dropped 5; count of bases not matched to a gene: 10. Germline V gives CDR1 DFQATT, CDR2 SNEGSKA (reference sequence). The CDR3: CSASLGGGAGETQYF. CDR3 sequence (DNA): TGCAGTGCTAGTTTAGGCGGGGGGGCAGGGGAGACCCAGTACTTC.

This clonotype appeared a few times. The chain recombines TRBV4-1 with TRBJ2-4, with D hard to call. This CDR3 region has 17 residues. CDR1 is MGHRA, CDR2 YSYEKL, per germline. V lost 1 base to trimming and J lost 0 bases, with 13 bases between them. The CDR3 region has the DNA TGCGCCAGCAGCCAAGGGGCAATTAATCTAGCCAAAAACATTCAGTACTTC. Its protein product is CASSQGAINLAKNIQYF.

The chain links TRBV2 to TRBJ1-5; 11 bases align to TRBD1. Germline CDR1 reads SNHLY; CDR2 reads FYNNEI. The trim removed 11 bases at V and 4 bases at J, leaving 4 bases unmatched. The CDR3 spans 13 residues. The CDR3 DNA follows: TGTGCCGGAGGACAGGGGGCGAATCAGCCCCAGCATTTT. Amino acid sequence: CAGGQGANQPQHF.

The chain is built from TRBV29-1 and TRBJ2-7; possible D gene TRBD1, 6 bases. Trimming left V 3 bases short and J 0 bases short, with 9 bases between. This CDR3 is 13 amino acids long. The germline gives CDR1 SQVTM, CDR2 ANQGSEA. This CDR3 is CSVESGASYEQYF. CDR3 in DNA: TGCAGCGTTGAGTCAGGGGCCTCCTACGAGCAGTACTTC.

V usage is TRBV12-5 and J usage is TRBJ2-6; possibly TRBD2 for D (5 bases). V was clipped by 4 bases and J by 4 bases, with 17 bases between them. The germline V gene has CDR1 LGHNT and CDR2 FRNRAP. The CDR3 loop spans 17 amino acids. CDR3 bases: TGTGCTAGTGGTTCGGGAAGAGAACTCACGGGGGCCAACGTCCTGACTTTC. Amino acid sequence: CASGSGRELTGANVLTF.